This TCR beta chain is from a study of blood T cell repertoires in COVID-19. Background on the study: The United States, Italy and Spain were the sources of the acute and convalescent COVID-19 samples. Nucleic acid was either cDNA or gDNA, and it came from T cells, B-cell-depleted T cells, or PBMCs.

This table comes from immunoSEQ multiplex PCR, and its TCRdb copy is limited to in-frame clones, with some not included. The profile shows about 380,000 clones, 85% of them singletons. CDR1 and CDR2 (germline): SGHRS, YFSETQ. The CDR3 has 15 residues. Trimming removed 0 bases from V and 0 bases from J, with 9 bases in between. What was sequenced was peripheral blood. This TCR came from a young woman with acute or convalescent COVID-19. The chain is built from TRBV5-1 and TRBJ1-1, with a possible D match to TRBD1 (6 bases). This CDR3 is CASSLAQGLNTEAFF. The CDR3 DNA sequence: TGCGCCAGCAGCTTGGCCCAGGGGCTGAACACTGAAGCTTTCTTT.